Listed here are 14 T cell receptor beta chains from one sample, sequenced in a study of shared clonotypes between healthy human individuals. Data came from immunoSEQ multiplex PCR; TCRdb stores just in-frame clones and leaves some out. The sample lists 640,000 or so clones, about two thirds occurring once. Input material: memory CD4+ T cells sorted from blood. Subset indicated: CD45RA-negative fraction. Source of these receptors: a woman under 40 in good health.

This chain uses TRBV29-1 with TRBJ2-7; 9 bases align to TRBD1. The germline gives CDR1 SQVTM, CDR2 ANQGSEA. This CDR3 is 13 amino acids long. The J segment lost 4 bases and the V segment lost 4 bases, leaving 5 bases of the junction unmatched. CDR3 residues: CSVGTGVQYEQYF. Here the CDR3 DNA reads TGCAGCGTTGGGACAGGGGTCCAGTACGAGCAGTACTTC.

The chain employs TRBV30 and TRBJ2-7; possibly TRBD1 for D (6 bases). V lost 5 bases and J lost 5, with 25 bases in between. CDR1 and CDR2 from the germline V gene are GTSNPN and SVGIG (reference sequence). CDR3 length: 16 residues. The CDR3, as DNA: TGTGCCTGGGTTCTGGAAATACAGGGTCGGTTCAACGAGCAGTACTTC. This gives the protein CAWVLEIQGRFNEQYF. The full variable domain, in which reference TRBV30 and TRBJ2-7 provide the parts outside the CDR3, is SQTIHQWPATLVQPVGSPLSLECTVEGTSNPNLYWYRQAAGRGLQLLFYSVGIGQISSEVPQNLSASRPQDRQFILSSKKLLLSDSGFYLCAWVLEIQGRFNEQYFGPGTRLTVT.

This clone appeared a few times. The V gene is TRBV21-1, the J gene TRBJ2-5; TRBD2, the table's D call, lacks a check against the DNA. TRBV21-1 represents a pseudogene. CDR3 size: 18 residues. The CDR3 DNA reads TGTGCCAGCAGCTTACCTCCTGGAGGGGTAGCGTTCTTAGAGACCCAGTACTTC. Its protein product is CASSLPPGGVAFLETQYF.

Here the CDR3 DNA reads TGTGCCAGCAGTGAAAAGGCTAGCGGGAGGGTGGAGACCCAGTACTTC. Protein product: CASSEKASGRVETQYF. This rearrangement joins TRBV2 to TRBJ2-5; 12 nucleotides align to TRBD2. V was pared by 2 bases and J by 5 bases, with 6 bases of the junction left unmatched. The CDR3 covers 16 residues. The germline CDR1 and CDR2 sequences are SNHLY and FYNNEI. Supplemented by reference TRBV2 and TRBJ2-5, the full variable domain reads EPEVTQTPSHQVTQMGQEVILRCVPISNHLYFYWYRQILGQKVEFLVSFYNNEISEKSEIFDDQFSVERPDGSNFTLKIRSTKLEDSAMYFCASSEKASGRVETQYFGPGTRLLVL.

As DNA, the CDR3 is TGTGCCAGCGAGGCCTATGGCTACACCTTC. Encoded protein: CASEAYGYTF. This chain links TRBV6-1 with TRBJ1-2; D is undetermined. V lost 8 bases, J lost 4 bases, and 5 bases lay in between. In germline, CDR1 is MNHNS, CDR2 SASEGT. This CDR3 contains 10 residues.

This clone was seen a single time. The chain is built from TRBV7-8 and TRBJ1-2; D is unclear. V shed 1 base and J shed 2 bases, with 11 bases lying between them. The V gene's germline CDR1 is SGHVS and CDR2 FQNEAQ. The CDR3 runs 15 residues. The CDR3 DNA is TGTGCCAGCAGCTTAGTGTCCGACGGAAACTATGGCTACACCTTC. Translating it yields CASSLVSDGNYGYTF.

CDR3 DNA sequence: TGTGCCAGCAGCCCAGTCGGGTTCTACTATAACTATGGCTACACCTTC. This codes for CASSPVGFYYNYGYTF. This rearrangement joins TRBV5-8 to TRBJ1-2; D remains ambiguous. The V and J ends lost 4 bases and 1 base respectively, with 17 bases between them. The CDR3 runs 16 residues. Germline V gene data show CDR1 as SGHTS and CDR2 as YDEGEE.

The chain joins TRBV28 to TRBJ2-7; perhaps TRBD1 as D (5 bases). The length of the CDR3 is 14 residues. Trimming shortened V by 7 bases and J by 0 bases, and 13 bases separated the two germline ends. Germline CDR1 is MDHEN and CDR2 is SYDVKM. The CDR3 nucleotides are TGTGCCAGCATTGGGGCGCGCGCCTCCTACGAGCAGTACTTC. This encodes CASIGARASYEQYF.

This clone was counted a single time. The chain employs TRBV14 and TRBJ2-7; weak D call: TRBD1 (5 bases). Trimming cost V 2 bases and J 5 bases, with 13 bases left between them. The germline V gene encodes CDR1 SGHDN and CDR2 FVKESK. The CDR3 has 14 amino acids. CDR3 nucleotides: TGTGCCAGCAGCCAATACCTCGACAGTCACGAGCAGTACTTC. Translation gives CASSQYLDSHEQYF. The whole variable domain, remainder taken from reference TRBV14 and TRBJ2-7, is EAGVTQFPSHSVIEKGQTVTLRCDPISGHDNLYWYRRVMGKEIKFLLHFVKESKQDESGMPNNRFLAERTGGTYSTLKVQPAELEDSGVYFCASSQYLDSHEQYFGPGTRLTVT.

The gene calls are TRBV5-6 and TRBJ2-3; no reliable D call. The germline CDR1 and CDR2 sequences are SGHDT and YYEEEE. V was clipped by 2 bases and J by 10 bases, with 11 bases between them. This CDR3 has 12 residues. CDR3 sequence: CASSFSGKAQYF. In nucleotides, the CDR3 is TGTGCCAGCAGCTTTTCCGGTAAGGCGCAGTATTTT.

The chain recombines TRBV2 with TRBJ1-1; D may be TRBD1 (5 bases). The CDR3 spans 14 residues. Trimming shortened V by 8 bases and J by 3 bases, and 16 bases separated the two germline ends. The germline V gene has CDR1 SNHLY and CDR2 FYNNEI. The CDR3 spells CASVWGGRDTEAFF. The CDR3 coding sequence is TGTGCCAGCGTTTGGGGGGGACGAGACACTGAAGCTTTCTTT.

The chain combines TRBV25-1 with TRBJ1-5; D remains unclear. The V end was cut by 8 bases, the J end by 5 bases, with 10 bases between. CDR3 length: 12 residues. Germline CDR1 MGHDK, CDR2 SYGVNS. CDR3 sequence: CASQEGYQPQHF. CDR3 DNA sequence: TGTGCCAGCCAGGAGGGCTATCAGCCCCAGCATTTT.

V and J are TRBV11-2 and TRBJ1-3; tentatively, D is TRBD1 (5 bases). The germline V gene has CDR1 SGHAT and CDR2 FQNNGV. Trimming stripped 4 bases from V and 5 bases from J, with 12 bases between. The CDR3 extends over 14 amino acids. DNA for the CDR3: TGTGCCAGCAGCTCGGTCCGGGGGAGAAACACCATATATTTT. Protein: CASSSVRGRNTIYF.

The genes are TRBV25-1 and TRBJ2-5; D possibly uses TRBD1 or TRBD2 (5 bases each). Germline CDR1 reads MGHDK; CDR2 reads SYGVNS. There are 15 residues in the CDR3. With 4 bases removed from V and 0 bases from J, the gap between germline ends came to 12 bases. CDR3 residues: CASSVSWGYQETQYF. The DNA for the CDR3 is TGTGCCAGCAGTGTAAGCTGGGGGTACCAAGAGACCCAGTACTTC. Based on the CDR3 plus reference TRBV25-1 and TRBJ2-5, the full variable domain is EADIYQTPRYLVIGTGKKITLECSQTMGHDKMYWYQQDPGMELHLIHYSYGVNSTEKGDLSSESTVSRIRTEHFPLTLESARPSHTSQYLCASSVSWGYQETQYFGPGTRLLVL.